Listed below are T cell receptor beta chains from one sample, sequenced in a study of a mutant IDH1 vaccine in newly diagnosed glioma. Antigens for these TCRs are unknown. The data were produced by immunoSEQ multiplex PCR, yet TCRdb's version contains in-frame clones alone and is incomplete. The sample includes around 52,000 clones, 90% of them seen just once. The specimen was PBMCs, collected from a glioma patient whose treatment included an IDH1 peptide vaccine. The receptors derive from a woman between 35 and 50 years old with glioma. Both conserved end residues are part of each CDR3. A D gene is named only where the DNA matches it firmly. Where a row states a size, it is once, few, many or the class of an expanded clone; other rows omit it.

v_call: TRBV18
clone_size: NA
d_call: NA
j_call: TRBJ1-1
cdr3_length: 14
cdr3_aa: CASSPKREGFEAFF
cdr3_nt: TGTGCCAGCTCACCAAAACGAGAGGGATTTGAAGCTTTCTTT

v_call: TRBV4-1
clone_size: NA
d_call: NA
j_call: TRBJ1-1
cdr3_length: 11
cdr3_aa: CASSRDTEAFF
cdr3_nt: TGCGCCAGCAGCCGGGACACTGAAGCTTTCTTT

v_call: TRBV6-5
clone_size: NA
d_call: NA
j_call: TRBJ2-1
cdr3_length: 15
cdr3_aa: CASSYFGISYNEQFF
cdr3_nt: TGTGCCAGCAGTTACTTCGGAATCTCCTACAATGAGCAGTTCTTC

v_call: TRBV6-5
clone_size: NA
d_call: NA
j_call: TRBJ1-1
cdr3_length: 13
cdr3_aa: CASRRREGTEAFF
cdr3_nt: TGTGCCAGCAGGCGCAGGGAGGGCACTGAAGCTTTCTTT

v_call: TRBV6-7
clone_size: few
d_call: TRBD1
j_call: TRBJ1-5
cdr3_length: 18
cdr3_aa: CASSTLGQPYGSNQPQHF
cdr3_nt: TGTGCCAGCAGTACACTGGGACAGCCCTATGGAAGCAATCAGCCCCAGCATTTT

v_call: TRBV5-8
clone_size: NA
d_call: NA
j_call: TRBJ1-1
cdr3_length: 14
cdr3_aa: CASSWGLLDTEAFF
cdr3_nt: TGTGCCAGCAGCTGGGGACTCCTGGACACTGAAGCTTTCTTT

v_call: TRBV7-9
clone_size: NA
d_call: NA
j_call: TRBJ2-1
cdr3_length: 16
cdr3_aa: CASSPGLPGRDNEQFF
cdr3_nt: TGTGCCAGCAGCCCGGGACTCCCGGGTCGGGACAATGAGCAGTTCTTC

v_call: TRBV13
clone_size: NA
d_call: NA
j_call: TRBJ1-5
cdr3_length: 16
cdr3_aa: CASPTPQDVYNQPQHF
cdr3_nt: TGTGCCAGCCCTACCCCGCAGGACGTCTACAATCAGCCCCAGCATTTT

v_call: TRBV7-2
clone_size: NA
d_call: NA
j_call: TRBJ2-7
cdr3_length: 15
cdr3_aa: CASSLETVTRYEQYF
cdr3_nt: TGTGCCAGCAGCTTAGAGACAGTCACCCGCTACGAGCAGTACTTC

v_call: TRBV2
clone_size: NA
d_call: NA
j_call: TRBJ2-7
cdr3_length: 10
cdr3_aa: CASELREQYF
cdr3_nt: TGTGCCAGCGAGCTCCGCGAGCAGTACTTC

v_call: TRBV2
clone_size: few
d_call: TRBD1
j_call: TRBJ1-4
cdr3_length: 15
cdr3_aa: CASRGTGSPNEKLFF
cdr3_nt: TGTGCCAGCAGGGGGACAGGGTCGCCTAATGAAAAACTGTTTTTT

v_call: TRBV6-5
clone_size: NA
d_call: NA
j_call: TRBJ2-3
cdr3_length: 13
cdr3_aa: CASSYGEEDTQYF
cdr3_nt: TGTGCCAGCAGTTACGGCGAAGAAGATACGCAGTATTTT

v_call: TRBV6-1
clone_size: NA
d_call: NA
j_call: TRBJ2-7
cdr3_length: 12
cdr3_aa: CASQLGALEQYF
cdr3_nt: TGTGCCAGCCAGTTAGGGGCGCTCGAGCAGTACTTC

v_call: TRBV5-6
clone_size: NA
d_call: NA
j_call: TRBJ2-7
cdr3_length: 13
cdr3_aa: CASSSGTLYEQYF
cdr3_nt: TGTGCCAGCAGCTCCGGGACTCTCTACGAGCAGTACTTC

v_call: TRBV27
clone_size: few
d_call: NA
j_call: TRBJ1-1
cdr3_length: 14
cdr3_aa: CASKTFRGSTEAFF
cdr3_nt: TGTGCCAGCAAAACTTTCAGGGGAAGCACTGAAGCTTTCTTT

v_call: TRBV2
clone_size: NA
d_call: NA
j_call: TRBJ2-6
cdr3_length: 15
cdr3_aa: CASSEESLGANVLTF
cdr3_nt: TGTGCCAGCAGTGAAGAGTCCCTTGGGGCCAACGTCCTGACTTTC

v_call: TRBV2
clone_size: NA
d_call: NA
j_call: TRBJ1-3
cdr3_length: 16
cdr3_aa: CASIGGGPLSGNTIYF
cdr3_nt: TGTGCCAGCATAGGCGGCGGACCCCTCTCTGGAAACACCATATATTTT

v_call: TRBV4-1
clone_size: NA
d_call: TRBD1
j_call: TRBJ1-2
cdr3_length: 15
cdr3_aa: CASSQTGGAGYGYTF
cdr3_nt: TGCGCCAGCAGCCAGACAGGGGGCGCCGGCTATGGCTACACCTTC

v_call: TRBV5-1
clone_size: NA
d_call: TRBD1
j_call: TRBJ2-7
cdr3_length: 15
cdr3_aa: CASSSGDRAEYEQYF
cdr3_nt: TGCGCCAGCAGCTCGGGGGACAGGGCCGAGTACGAGCAGTACTTC

v_call: TRBV11-1
clone_size: few
d_call: NA
j_call: TRBJ2-6
cdr3_length: 15
cdr3_aa: CASSLAVPGANVLTF
cdr3_nt: TGTGCCAGCAGCTTAGCTGTCCCTGGGGCCAACGTCCTGACTTTC

v_call: TRBV7-6
clone_size: NA
d_call: NA
j_call: TRBJ2-1
cdr3_length: 12
cdr3_aa: CASSDSFNEQFF
cdr3_nt: TGTGCCAGCAGCGACAGCTTCAATGAGCAGTTCTTC

v_call: TRBV25-1
clone_size: NA
d_call: NA
j_call: TRBJ2-1
cdr3_length: 13
cdr3_aa: CASSEVGRNEQFF
cdr3_nt: TGTGCCAGCAGTGAAGTCGGTAGGAATGAGCAGTTCTTC

v_call: TRBV2
clone_size: NA
d_call: TRBD1
j_call: TRBJ1-2
cdr3_length: 17
cdr3_aa: CASSLPRTGALSYGYTF
cdr3_nt: TGTGCCAGCAGCTTGCCGAGGACAGGGGCCCTGAGCTATGGCTACACCTTC

v_call: TRBV9
clone_size: NA
d_call: NA
j_call: TRBJ2-7
cdr3_length: 15
cdr3_aa: CASSAGTYDPYEQYF
cdr3_nt: TGTGCCAGCAGCGCCGGGACCTACGATCCCTACGAGCAGTACTTC

v_call: TRBV4-1
clone_size: NA
d_call: TRBD1
j_call: TRBJ1-1
cdr3_length: 16
cdr3_aa: CASSQDPHRGYAEAFF
cdr3_nt: TGCGCCAGCAGCCAAGACCCCCACAGGGGGTATGCTGAAGCTTTCTTT

v_call: TRBV30
clone_size: NA
d_call: NA
j_call: TRBJ2-2
cdr3_length: 13
cdr3_aa: CAWSGVGAGELFF
cdr3_nt: TGTGCCTGGAGCGGGGTCGGAGCCGGGGAGCTGTTTTTT

v_call: TRBV6-5
clone_size: NA
d_call: NA
j_call: TRBJ1-3
cdr3_length: 14
cdr3_aa: CASARQDAGNTIYF
cdr3_nt: TGTGCCAGCGCTCGGCAGGATGCGGGAAACACCATATATTTT

v_call: TRBV20-1
clone_size: NA
d_call: TRBD1
j_call: TRBJ1-5
cdr3_length: 11
cdr3_aa: CSARETGAQHF
cdr3_nt: TGCAGTGCTAGAGAAACAGGGGCCCAGCATTTT

v_call: TRBV2
clone_size: NA
d_call: NA
j_call: TRBJ2-6
cdr3_length: 16
cdr3_aa: CASSPSGLAGANVLTF
cdr3_nt: TGTGCCAGCAGTCCCTCTGGCCTCGCTGGGGCCAACGTCCTGACTTTC

v_call: TRBV6-5
clone_size: NA
d_call: NA
j_call: TRBJ2-3
cdr3_length: 16
cdr3_aa: CASSYQSSALGGTQYF
cdr3_nt: TGTGCCAGCAGTTATCAATCTAGCGCCCTTGGGGGTACGCAGTATTTT

v_call: TRBV4-1
clone_size: NA
d_call: NA
j_call: TRBJ1-1
cdr3_length: 14
cdr3_aa: CASSLKRESTEAFF
cdr3_nt: TGCGCCAGCAGCCTTAAAAGGGAAAGCACTGAAGCTTTCTTT

v_call: TRBV6-5
clone_size: NA
d_call: NA
j_call: TRBJ1-2
cdr3_length: 15
cdr3_aa: CASSYSIRAKEGYTF
cdr3_nt: TGTGCCAGCAGTTACTCGATACGGGCAAAAGAAGGCTACACCTTC

v_call: TRBV5-4
clone_size: NA
d_call: TRBD2
j_call: TRBJ2-1
cdr3_length: 16
cdr3_aa: CASSPGGLAEYNEQFF
cdr3_nt: TGTGCCAGCAGCCCCGGGGGACTAGCGGAGTACAATGAGCAGTTCTTC

v_call: TRBV30
clone_size: NA
d_call: NA
j_call: TRBJ1-2
cdr3_length: 11
cdr3_aa: CAWSGGGGYTF
cdr3_nt: TGTGCCTGGAGTGGAGGAGGAGGCTACACCTTC

v_call: TRBV4-1
clone_size: NA
d_call: NA
j_call: TRBJ2-3
cdr3_length: 14
cdr3_aa: CASSLGVFADTQYF
cdr3_nt: TGCGCCAGCAGCCTAGGGGTTTTCGCAGATACGCAGTATTTT

v_call: TRBV7-8
clone_size: NA
d_call: NA
j_call: TRBJ1-2
cdr3_length: 12
cdr3_aa: CASSLGDYGYTF
cdr3_nt: TGTGCCAGCAGCTTAGGGGATTATGGCTACACCTTC

v_call: TRBV19
clone_size: NA
d_call: TRBD1
j_call: TRBJ1-2
cdr3_length: 13
cdr3_aa: CASSIDRGDGYTF
cdr3_nt: TGTGCCAGTAGTATTGACAGGGGAGATGGCTACACCTTC

v_call: TRBV14
clone_size: NA
d_call: NA
j_call: TRBJ1-1
cdr3_length: 15
cdr3_aa: CASSVTQDRWTEAFF
cdr3_nt: TGTGCCAGCAGCGTGACACAAGACAGGTGGACTGAAGCTTTCTTT

v_call: TRBV6-1
clone_size: NA
d_call: NA
j_call: TRBJ2-5
cdr3_length: 14
cdr3_aa: CASSEAWGQETQYF
cdr3_nt: TGTGCCAGCAGTGAGGCGTGGGGCCAAGAGACCCAGTACTTC

v_call: TRBV7-9
clone_size: NA
d_call: NA
j_call: TRBJ2-3
cdr3_length: 14
cdr3_aa: CASSFLGASDTQYF
cdr3_nt: TGTGCCAGCAGCTTTTTGGGGGCTTCAGATACGCAGTATTTT

v_call: TRBV25-1
clone_size: once
d_call: TRBD1
j_call: TRBJ2-2
cdr3_length: 15
cdr3_aa: CASRWDRGDTGELFF
cdr3_nt: TGTGCCAGCAGATGGGACAGGGGGGACACCGGGGAGCTGTTTTTT

v_call: TRBV27
clone_size: NA
d_call: TRBD1
j_call: TRBJ2-3
cdr3_length: 13
cdr3_aa: CASGWTGFHTQYF
cdr3_nt: TGTGCCAGCGGATGGACAGGATTCCATACGCAGTATTTT

v_call: TRBV10-2
clone_size: once
d_call: NA
j_call: TRBJ1-3
cdr3_length: 16
cdr3_aa: CASSRQRGTPGNTIYF
cdr3_nt: TGCGCCAGCAGTAGACAACGCGGGACCCCCGGAAACACCATATATTTT

v_call: TRBV5-1
clone_size: NA
d_call: NA
j_call: TRBJ2-1
cdr3_length: 13
cdr3_aa: CASSLVPNNEQFF
cdr3_nt: TGCGCCAGCAGCTTGGTTCCGAACAATGAGCAGTTCTTC

v_call: TRBV5-1
clone_size: NA
d_call: NA
j_call: TRBJ1-1
cdr3_length: 15
cdr3_aa: CASTIVPGAGAEAFF
cdr3_nt: TGCGCCAGCACAATCGTCCCAGGGGCGGGTGCTGAAGCTTTCTTT

v_call: TRBV28
clone_size: once
d_call: NA
j_call: TRBJ1-2
cdr3_length: 14
cdr3_aa: CASSLLFSLGGYTF
cdr3_nt: TGTGCCAGCAGTTTATTATTCTCCTTGGGTGGCTACACCTTC

v_call: TRBV5-6
clone_size: NA
d_call: NA
j_call: TRBJ2-2
cdr3_length: 13
cdr3_aa: CASSRSFLGELFF
cdr3_nt: TGTGCCAGCAGCAGGAGCTTCCTGGGGGAGCTGTTTTTT

v_call: TRBV2
clone_size: NA
d_call: NA
j_call: TRBJ1-1
cdr3_length: 14
cdr3_aa: CASRTGWVNTEAFF
cdr3_nt: TGTGCCAGCAGAACAGGGTGGGTGAACACTGAAGCTTTCTTT

v_call: TRBV19
clone_size: NA
d_call: TRBD1
j_call: TRBJ1-1
cdr3_length: 17
cdr3_aa: CASRKGQVIGANTEAFF
cdr3_nt: TGTGCCAGTAGAAAGGGACAGGTAATTGGGGCCAACACTGAAGCTTTCTTT

v_call: TRBV5-1
clone_size: NA
d_call: NA
j_call: TRBJ2-7
cdr3_length: 13
cdr3_aa: CASSLDNQNEQYF
cdr3_nt: TGCGCCAGCAGCCTAGACAACCAGAACGAGCAGTACTTC

v_call: TRBV30
clone_size: once
d_call: NA
j_call: TRBJ1-1
cdr3_length: 13
cdr3_aa: CAWTRTHLTEAFF
cdr3_nt: TGTGCCTGGACGAGAACCCACCTCACTGAAGCTTTCTTT

v_call: TRBV5-1
clone_size: NA
d_call: NA
j_call: TRBJ1-5
cdr3_length: 14
cdr3_aa: CASSLGTSNQPQHF
cdr3_nt: TGCGCCAGCAGCTTGGGTACTAGCAATCAGCCCCAGCATTTT

v_call: TRBV30
clone_size: few
d_call: NA
j_call: TRBJ1-1
cdr3_length: 11
cdr3_aa: CAWTRLGTAFF
cdr3_nt: TGTGCCTGGACTCGCTTGGGTACAGCTTTCTTT